Described below is a single TCR beta chain sequence and its context. Trimming stripped 0 bases from V and 0 bases from J, with 10 bases between. The germline CDR1 and CDR2 sequences are SGHRS and YFSETQ. The CDR3 covers 16 residues. These data are taken from a study of cytomegalovirus exposure and HLA in healthy donors. PCR primers comprised 60 Vbeta and 13 Jbeta primers. Only in-frame clones appear in the TCRdb table, and some are missing; sequencing was by immunoSEQ multiplex PCR. The sample yields tens of thousands of clones, 65% to 80% seen once. This receptor was obtained from a man aged 40-55 years in good health and CMV-seropositive. The V and J genes are TRBV5-1 and TRBJ1-3, with a weak D call TRBD1 (5 bases). The specimen was PBMCs. CDR3 amino acids: CASSLAGLSSGNTIYF. The CDR3, as DNA: TGCGCCAGCAGCTTGGCAGGGCTGAGCTCTGGAAACACCATATATTTT.